The sequence of this TCR beta chain was determined in a study of shared clonotypes between healthy human individuals. Looking at the study overall: A few men and a couple of women, aged 18 to 49, were donors. Three plates each covered CD4 naive and memory; CD8 naive two, CD8 memory one. Points from the study as a whole: Around 5.4% of naive CD4 clonotypes were common to several donors. Estimated clonotype richness was generally higher in naive than memory subsets.

Trimming removed 4 bases at V and 0 bases at J, with 13 bases between. The CDR3 spans 17 residues. In germline, CDR1 is MGHRA, CDR2 YSYEKL. As to this clone: Its antigen is not identified.

Produced via immunoSEQ multiplex PCR; TCRdb's table is partial and in-frame only. The table has 1.6 million or so clones, around 98.5% seen once. Sample: naive CD4+ T cells sorted from blood. As to subset: CD45RA+ positively selected. V is TRBV4-1 and J is TRBJ2-6; D gene ambiguous. The receptor was isolated from a man younger than 40 in good health. The CDR3 loop is CASSPSPGSSGANVLTF. In DNA, the CDR3 is TGCGCCAGCAGCCCATCCCCAGGCAGCTCTGGGGCCAACGTCCTGACTTTC.